This T cell receptor beta chain was observed in a study of T cell repertoires in cytomegalovirus infection. About the study: CMV infection together with matching HLA type was indicated by public TCR beta signatures. Findings and limits, study-wide: HLA-C-restricted, CMV-specific TCR beta clonotypes were dominant ex vivo.

This clonotype was seen repeatedly, ten times or more. As yet, its antigen is unknown. V shed 0 bases and J 4 bases; nucleotides not matched to a gene: 4. The germline CDR1 and CDR2 sequences are SGHTA and FQGNSA. The CDR3 contains 15 residues. Using its own MiXCR run on the reads, TCRdb lists one record per CDR3 protein. The data show 200,000 to 250,000 distinct CDR3 sequences, about 12% seen once. This receptor was taken from a human donor in good health (CMV status not recorded). Some clones in this sample may be carry-over from other donors' samples. The chain has TRBV7-2 and TRBJ1-1, with TRBD1 matching over 8 bases. The sample consisted of PBMCs. Written as DNA, the CDR3 is TGTGCCAGCAGCTTAGCCGGGACAGGTGCCACTGAAGCTTTCTTT. Translating it yields CASSLAGTGATEAFF.